The next 7 T cell receptor beta chains were all read from a single sample in a study of control samples from healthy donors and cancer patients. The repertoire was sequenced with immunoSEQ multiplex PCR; TCRdb's copy has only in-frame clones and lacks some. The table includes approximately 92,000 clones, 80% to 95% detected once. Sequencing used blood. The origin of the receptors is a woman in her 30s in good health.

The genes are TRBV9 and TRBJ2-7; D remains ambiguous. V was trimmed by 0 bases and J by 6 bases, leaving 13 bases between them. The CDR3 has 14 amino acids. Germline V lookup: CDR1 SGDLS, CDR2 YYNGEE. CDR3 loop: CASSVGADRVEQYF. The CDR3 DNA reads as TGTGCCAGCAGCGTAGGGGCAGATCGGGTCGAGCAGTACTTC.

The chain joins TRBV5-1 to TRBJ1-5; D is undetermined. This CDR3 comprises 13 residues. Germline V gene sequence: CDR1 SGHRS, CDR2 YFSETQ. With 2 bases removed from V and 4 bases from J, the gap between germline ends came to 7 bases. CDR3: CASSFKGNQPQHF. The CDR3 nucleotides are TGCGCCAGCAGCTTCAAGGGAAATCAGCCCCAGCATTTT.

V gene TRBV30 combines with J gene TRBJ1-2; TRBD1 matches at 7 bases. There are 13 residues in the CDR3. The trim removed 3 bases at V and 4 bases at J, leaving 5 bases unmatched. From germline, CDR1 is GTSNPN and CDR2 SVGIG (reference sequence). The CDR3 nucleotides are TGTGCCTGGAGAGGGACAGCACTCTATGGCTACACCTTC. Translated, it gives CAWRGTALYGYTF.

The rearrangement uses TRBV6-5 and TRBJ2-7; 7 nucleotides align to TRBD1. There are 14 residues in the CDR3. The trim removed 8 bases at V and 1 base at J, leaving 8 bases unmatched. Germline CDR1 and CDR2: MNHEY and SVGAGI. The CDR3 loop reads CASAPGGVSYEQYF. The CDR3 DNA follows: TGTGCCAGCGCACCAGGGGGTGTATCCTACGAGCAGTACTTC.

This clone was found once. V and J are TRBV6-5 and TRBJ1-4, with D possibly TRBD1 on 5 matching bases. Germline V gene lookup returns CDR1 MNHEY and CDR2 SVGAGI. The germline V and J ends were trimmed by 3 bases and 5 bases, with 13 bases remaining between them. CDR3 length equals 15 residues. CDR3 amino acids: CASSYGGRMNEKLFF. In DNA, the CDR3 is TGTGCCAGCAGTTATGGGGGAAGGATGAATGAAAAACTGTTTTTT.

The chain uses TRBV6-5 and TRBJ2-7; 8 nucleotides match TRBD2. V lost 4 bases, J lost 6 bases, and 5 bases stayed unmatched. This CDR3 has 13 residues. Germline CDR1 is MNHEY and CDR2 is SVGAGI. CDR3 coding DNA: TGTGCCAGCAGTTCGCCGGGGGGGGTCGAGCAGTACTTC. As protein: CASSSPGGVEQYF.

The chain couples TRBV19 to TRBJ2-1; D gene uncertain. CDR3 length: 11 residues. Germline V gene lookup returns CDR1 LNHDA and CDR2 SQIVND (reference sequence). V lost 4 bases and J 4 bases, leaving 2 bases between the germline ends. This CDR3 reads CASSTYNEQFF. The CDR3 nucleotides are TGTGCCAGTAGTACGTACAATGAGCAGTTCTTC.